This T cell receptor beta chain was found in a study of T-cell reconstitution after alpha-beta-depleted transplantation in children. Preparation of the TCRbeta library was carried out with unique molecular identifiers. TCRdb itself ran the PCR reads through MiXCR, one entry per CDR3 protein. This repertoire shows hundreds of thousands of distinct CDR3 sequences, around 13% found once; its top ten account for 4.5% to 6%. The CDR3 is made up of 13 amino acids. Germline V gene sequence: CDR1 SQVTM, CDR2 ANQGSEA. The V gene lost 2 bases and the J gene lost 0 bases, with 8 bases spanning the gap. The V and J genes are TRBV29-1 and TRBJ2-7; D is unresolved. The sequence came from a human donor who donated a stem cell graft to a child with combined immunodeficiency. The material was PBMCs from the stem cell graft donor, obtained from the stem cell graft. This chain's CDR3 is CSVEQSSSYEQYF. CDR3 DNA sequence: TGCAGCGTTGAACAATCAAGCTCCTACGAGCAGTACTTC.